The rows below give T cell receptor beta chains drawn from one sample of a study of response to subunit inactivated influenza vaccine. Via MiXCR, TCRdb re-called the RT-PCR reads, giving one row per CDR3 protein. Among about 240,000 distinct CDR3 sequences, 10% to 15% were seen once, and the ten largest hold about 8%. Material: non-naive T cells sorted from PBMCs, obtained around two weeks before vaccination. These receptors were taken from a middle-aged man who received an inactivated influenza vaccine. Each CDR3 is given with its conserved first and last residue. Each record gives: V gene, J gene, clone size, D gene, CDR3 DNA, CDR3 protein. D genes are given only for firm matches. Rows may omit the clone size; those that give it use once, few, many or a size class.

TRBV4-2	TRBJ1-6	few	-	TGTGCCAGCAGCCAAGAGGGAGAAAATAATTCACCCCTCCACTTT	CASSQEGENNSPLHF
TRBV30	TRBJ1-2	-	-	TGTGCCTGGAGGAAAGACACAATTTACACCTTC	CAWRKDTIYTF
TRBV12-3/TRBV12-4	TRBJ1-6	few	-	TGTGCCAGCAGTTTAGCGGGAAGGGGAAATAATTCACCCCTCCACTTT	CASSLAGRGNNSPLHF
TRBV10-3	TRBJ1-1	-	-	TGTGCCATGAACCGGGACAAGAACACTGAAGCTTTCTTT	CAMNRDKNTEAFF
TRBV6-2/TRBV6-3	TRBJ2-7	-	TRBD1	TGTGCCAGCAGTTCCTGGACAGGGGCGAGCTCCTACGAGCAGTACTTC	CASSSWTGASSYEQYF
TRBV12-3/TRBV12-4	TRBJ2-1	-	-	TGTGCCAGCACGTTCCGAGTGGCGGTCAATGAGCAGTTCTTC	CASTFRVAVNEQFF
TRBV10-1	TRBJ2-2	many	-	TGCGCCAGCAATAACAGGGAATCCGGGGAGCTGTTTTTT	CASNNRESGELFF
TRBV5-4	TRBJ2-4	-	-	TGTGCCAGCAGCTTGGACAGCTCCGCCAAAAACATTCAGTACTTC	CASSLDSSAKNIQYF
TRBV4-3	TRBJ2-7	few	-	TGCGCCAGCAGCCTGGGCTCCCACTACGAGCAGTACTTC	CASSLGSHYEQYF
TRBV20-1	TRBJ2-3	many	-	TGCAGTGCTATCCTAGTGGCAGGGCGCAACACAGATACGCAGTATTTT	CSAILVAGRNTDTQYF
TRBV7-2	TRBJ2-7	-	TRBD1	TGTGCCAGCAGCCAAACAGGGGCTTACGAGCAGTACTTC	CASSQTGAYEQYF
TRBV19	TRBJ2-1	few	TRBD2	TGTGCCAGTAGTCCGGGACTAGCCAGTAACAATGAGCAGTTCTTC	CASSPGLASNNEQFF
TRBV30	TRBJ1-2	few	-	TGTGCCTGGAGCGCCATGTATTCCGGGTATGGCTACACCTTC	CAWSAMYSGYGYTF
TRBV11-1	TRBJ2-3	few	TRBD2	TGTGCCAGCAGCTTAGTTCTTGCCAGCGGGAGTACAGATACGCAGTATTTT	CASSLVLASGSTDTQYF
TRBV2	TRBJ1-3	few	-	TGTGCCAGCAGAGCTAACTTAAGGGGAAACACCATATATTTT	CASRANLRGNTIYF
TRBV28	TRBJ1-6	few	TRBD1	TGTGCCAGCACGACAGGGTCGGAGAGTTCACCCCTCCACTTT	CASTTGSESSPLHF
TRBV20-1	TRBJ2-7	-	-	TGCAGTGCTAGGAGGGTAGGGGACTACGAGCAGTACTTC	CSARRVGDYEQYF
TRBV28	TRBJ2-5	few	-	TGTGCCAGCAGCCCCCCGGCCTGGGACCCAAGACAAGAGACCCAGTACTTC	CASSPPAWDPRQETQYF
TRBV5-1	TRBJ2-5	many	-	TGCGCCAGCAGCGACGGGACGGAAGAGACCCAGTACTTC	CASSDGTEETQYF
TRBV12-3/TRBV12-4	TRBJ2-7	few	TRBD2	TGTGCCAGCAGTTCATGGGACTACGGAACCTACGAGCAGTACTTC	CASSSWDYGTYEQYF
TRBV9	TRBJ2-7	once	-	TGTGCCAGCAGCGAGAGGGACGGGATGAGCTCCTACGAGCAGTACTTC	CASSERDGMSSYEQYF
TRBV7-9	TRBJ2-3	-	-	TGTGCCAGCAGCATCGGGGGAACAGATACGCAGTATTTT	CASSIGGTDTQYF
TRBV20-1	TRBJ2-1	many	-	TGCAGTGCTAGGCCCGTGGTCGCCAATGAGCAGTTCTTC	CSARPVVANEQFF
TRBV6-5	TRBJ2-3	-	-	TGTGCCAGCAGTTACTCCCAGGACAGCACAGATACGCAGTATTTT	CASSYSQDSTDTQYF
TRBV18	TRBJ2-5	few	-	TGTGCCAGCTCACCACACGCCGGAGAGACCCAGTACTTC	CASSPHAGETQYF
TRBV2	TRBJ2-4	few	TRBD1	TGTGCCAGCAGTGAAGCTTGGCAGGGGGTAGCCAAAAACATTCAGTACTTC	CASSEAWQGVAKNIQYF
TRBV7-6	TRBJ2-7	-	-	TGTGCCAGCAGCTTAGCTGAGGGTGGGGAGCAGTACTTC	CASSLAEGGEQYF
TRBV6-2/TRBV6-3	TRBJ2-3	few	-	TGTGCCAGCAGGACTATCACAGATACGCAGTATTTT	CASRTITDTQYF
TRBV20-1	TRBJ2-3	many	-	TGCAGTGCTAGTCGTAGCGTAGGCACAGATACGCAGTATTTT	CSASRSVGTDTQYF
TRBV10-3	TRBJ2-5	many	-	TGTGCCACCCGTACCGGAGAGACCCAGTACTTC	CATRTGETQYF
TRBV6-5	TRBJ2-7	-	-	TGTGCCAGCAGTTACGCTGAGGGGACCTACGAGCAGTACTTC	CASSYAEGTYEQYF
TRBV7-2	TRBJ2-3	few	TRBD2	TGTGCCAGCAGCTCTAAGAGGACTAGCGGGGACACAGATACGCAGTATTTT	CASSSKRTSGDTDTQYF
TRBV9	TRBJ2-4	few	TRBD2	TGTGCCAGCAGCGGAGGACTAGCGGGAGATGAGGGGAAAAACATTCAGTACTTC	CASSGGLAGDEGKNIQYF
TRBV2	TRBJ2-2	few	TRBD1	TGTGCCAGTGGGGGACAGACCTTCACCGGGGAGCTGTTTTTT	CASGGQTFTGELFF
TRBV3-1	TRBJ1-1	-	-	TGTGCCAGCAGCACCCGACGGGACACTGAAGCTTTCTTT	CASSTRRDTEAFF
TRBV5-1	TRBJ2-5	few	TRBD2	TGCGCCAGCAACAGCGGGAGGGCCGTGGAGACCCAGTACTTC	CASNSGRAVETQYF
TRBV11-1	TRBJ1-6	-	-	TGTGCCAGCAGCGCCCGGACAGTTAATTCACCCCTCCACTTT	CASSARTVNSPLHF
TRBV10-3	TRBJ2-5	many	-	TGTGCCATCGGGGACGGAACTAGCCAAGAGACCCAGTACTTC	CAIGDGTSQETQYF
TRBV15	TRBJ2-7	-	-	TGTGCCACCAGCCCTTTGAAGGGGTTCGTCTCCTACGAGCAGTACTTC	CATSPLKGFVSYEQYF
TRBV6-6	TRBJ2-1	-	-	TGTGCCAGCAGACAAACTAGTTCCGAGCAGTTCTTC	CASRQTSSEQFF
TRBV2	TRBJ2-7	once	TRBD2	TGTGCCTTCTGTTCGGGGGGGAGCGGGAGGGTTTCCTACGAGCAGTACTTC	CAFCSGGSGRVSYEQYF
TRBV12-3/TRBV12-4	TRBJ2-7	many	TRBD1	TGTGCCAGCAGTCAACGGACAGGGGGCGAGCAGTACTTC	CASSQRTGGEQYF